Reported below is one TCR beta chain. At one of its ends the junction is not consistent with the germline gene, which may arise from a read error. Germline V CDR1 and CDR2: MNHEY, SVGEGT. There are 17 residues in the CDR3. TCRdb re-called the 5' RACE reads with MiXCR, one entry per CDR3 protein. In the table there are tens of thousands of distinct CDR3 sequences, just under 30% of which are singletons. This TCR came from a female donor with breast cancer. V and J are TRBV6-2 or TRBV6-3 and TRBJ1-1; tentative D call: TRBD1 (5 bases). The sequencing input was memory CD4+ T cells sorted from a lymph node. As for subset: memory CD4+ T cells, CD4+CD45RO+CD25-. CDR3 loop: CASIPRERALGNTEAFF. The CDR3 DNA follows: TGTGCCAGCATCCCCAGGGAAAGGGCTCTAGGAAACACCGAAGCTTTCTTT.